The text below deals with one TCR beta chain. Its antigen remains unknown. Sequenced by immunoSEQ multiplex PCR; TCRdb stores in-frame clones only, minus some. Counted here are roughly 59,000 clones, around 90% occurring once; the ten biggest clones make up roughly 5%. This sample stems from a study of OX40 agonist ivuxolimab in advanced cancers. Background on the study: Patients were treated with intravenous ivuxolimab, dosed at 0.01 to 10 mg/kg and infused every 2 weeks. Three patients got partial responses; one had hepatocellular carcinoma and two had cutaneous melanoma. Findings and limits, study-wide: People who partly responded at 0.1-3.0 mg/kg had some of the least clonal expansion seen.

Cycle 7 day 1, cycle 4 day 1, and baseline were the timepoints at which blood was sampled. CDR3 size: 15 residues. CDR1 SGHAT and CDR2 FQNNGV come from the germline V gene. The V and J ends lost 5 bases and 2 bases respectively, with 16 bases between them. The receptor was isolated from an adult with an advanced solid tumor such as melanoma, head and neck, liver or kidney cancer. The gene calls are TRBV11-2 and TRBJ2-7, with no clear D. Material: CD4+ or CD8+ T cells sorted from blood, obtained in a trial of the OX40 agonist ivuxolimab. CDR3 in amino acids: CASSGNGQLTYEQYF. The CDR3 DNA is TGTGCCAGCAGCGGAAACGGGCAATTAACCTACGAGCAGTACTTC. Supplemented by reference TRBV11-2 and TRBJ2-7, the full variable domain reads EAGVAQSPRYKIIEKRQSVAFWCNPISGHATLYWYQQILGQGPKLLIQFQNNGVVDDSQLPKDRFSAERLKGVDSTLKIQPAKLEDSAVYLCASSGNGQLTYEQYFGPGTRLTVT.